This is a list of T cell receptor beta chains from one sample in a study of blood T cell repertoires in COVID-19. Assay: immunoSEQ multiplex PCR; the TCRdb copy retains only in-frame clones and omits some. The sample gives around 200,000 clones, roughly 80% of which show up once; approximately 3% is in the top ten. Sequencing was performed on PBMCs or T cells enriched from blood (not recorded which). The receptors originated from a woman aged 25 to 45 who had recovered from COVID-19. The CDR3 runs from the conserved cysteine through the conserved F or W. D genes are given only for firm matches. Clone size is not always given. Where it is, it says once, few, many or a class for expanded clones.

V gene,D gene,J gene,clone size,CDR3 DNA,CDR3 protein
TRBV9,-,TRBJ1-5,-,TGTGCCAGCAGCGTAGAGCACAATCAGCCCCAGCATTTT,CASSVEHNQPQHF
TRBV30,-,TRBJ1-4,-,TGTGCCTGGATGGCAGGGTTCAATGAAAAACTGTTTTTT,CAWMAGFNEKLFF
TRBV2,-,TRBJ2-1,-,TGTGCCAACGCTAAATCGGGGTCCTACAATGAGCAGTTCTTC,CANAKSGSYNEQFF
TRBV2,TRBD2,TRBJ2-7,-,TGTGCCAGCAGTGAGGAGATAGGACCGGTCCCCCGGAGGCTAGCGGGATACTACGAGCAGTACTTC,CASSEEIGPVPRRLAGYYEQYF
TRBV30,TRBD1,TRBJ2-6,-,TGTGCCTGGACGGGGGACAGGGGGCTTGGCGTCCTGACTTTC,CAWTGDRGLGVLTF
TRBV5-1,TRBD1,TRBJ1-3,few,TGCGCCAGCAGCCCAGGGACAGTTGGAAACACCATATATTTT,CASSPGTVGNTIYF
TRBV7-8,-,TRBJ2-4,-,TGTGCCAGCAGCTTAGCGAGTCAGGGCCTGAAAAACATTCAGTACTTC,CASSLASQGLKNIQYF
TRBV14,-,TRBJ1-5,few,TGTGCCAGCAGCCAAGCCCGGGACACCAATCAGCCCCAGCATTTT,CASSQARDTNQPQHF
TRBV5-1,-,TRBJ2-4,-,TGCGCCAGCAGCTTGATGAGGGCCGCCGATGACATTCAGTACTTC,CASSLMRAADDIQYF
TRBV12-3/TRBV12-4,-,TRBJ1-4,-,TGTGCCAGCAGTTTACGAACAAATGAAAAACTGTTTTTT,CASSLRTNEKLFF
TRBV4-2,-,TRBJ2-3,-,TGTGCCAGCAGCCGGGTGGGCGGGACCGCTGGAGATACGCAGTATTTT,CASSRVGGTAGDTQYF
TRBV6-6,TRBD2,TRBJ2-7,-,TGTGCCAGCAGTTACTCACTTAGCGGGTACTACGAGCAGTACTTC,CASSYSLSGYYEQYF
TRBV5-1,TRBD1,TRBJ2-7,-,TGCGCCAGCAGCCCTCGACAGGGGACAACCTACGAGCAGTACTTC,CASSPRQGTTYEQYF
TRBV10-3,TRBD1,TRBJ1-4,-,TGTGCCATCAGGAGGGGACAGGGAGATGAAAAACTGTTTTTT,CAIRRGQGDEKLFF
TRBV6-5,TRBD1,TRBJ1-5,-,TGTGCCAGCAGTTTAGGGGGCGCCGGTCAGCCCCAGCATTTT,CASSLGGAGQPQHF
TRBV5-6,TRBD1,TRBJ1-1,-,TGTGCCAGCAGCCCGAGACAGGGGGCGAACACTGAAGCTTTCTTT,CASSPRQGANTEAFF
TRBV7-9,-,TRBJ2-1,-,TGTGCCAGCAGCTCAAAAACCGGGGTGGGATACAATGAGCAGTTCTTC,CASSSKTGVGYNEQFF
TRBV28,-,TRBJ1-5,-,TGTGCCATTCGACAGGATTCTATTAGCAATCAGCCCCAGCATTTT,CAIRQDSISNQPQHF
TRBV28,-,TRBJ1-1,-,TGTGCCAGCAGGCAACAGGGGAACACTGAAGCTTTCTTT,CASRQQGNTEAFF
TRBV6-1,-,TRBJ2-2,-,TGTGCCAGCAGTGAATGGGAGTACACCGGGGAGCTGTTTTTT,CASSEWEYTGELFF
TRBV4-1,-,TRBJ2-7,-,TGCGCCAGCAGCCAAGAAGCCGTTCGGGGGACGCTATCCTACGAGCAGTACTTC,CASSQEAVRGTLSYEQYF
TRBV4-2,-,TRBJ2-3,few,TGTGCCAGCAGCCAAGACCCCCTTGAGGTAAGGGACACATATACGCAGTATTTT,CASSQDPLEVRDTYTQYF
TRBV2,-,TRBJ2-1,-,TGTGCCAGCCAGGGTAGGGCCTACAATGAGCAGTTCTTC,CASQGRAYNEQFF
TRBV28,-,TRBJ2-4,-,TGTGCCAGCAGTTCCCCTGAGAGGTTAGCCAAAAACATTCAGTACTTC,CASSSPERLAKNIQYF
TRBV6-4,TRBD1,TRBJ1-1,-,TGTGCCAGCAGTGACTCGGACAGGCTGAACACTGAAGCTTTCTTT,CASSDSDRLNTEAFF